These 12 T cell receptor beta chains came from one sample sequenced in a study of blood T cell repertoires in COVID-19. Clones were read by immunoSEQ multiplex PCR, and TCRdb kept only the in-frame ones, dropping some. The table lists about 400,000 clones, roughly 90% of them singletons, with over 2% in the top ten. The sequencing input was PBMCs or T cells enriched from blood (not recorded which). These receptors were obtained from a woman in her forties with acute COVID-19.

This clone occurred once. CDR3 nucleotides: TGTGCCAGCAGCCAGGGACTAGTTTCCTACGAGCAGTACTTC. It specifies CASSQGLVSYEQYF. The chain combines TRBV3-1 (or the pseudogene TRBV3-2) with TRBJ2-7; TRBD2 aligns across 8 bases. The CDR3 sequence is 14 residues long. J gave up 1 base and V 3 bases, and 2 bases lay outside the gene matches. The germline CDR1 and CDR2 sequences are LGHDT and YNNKEL (reference sequence).

The chain employs TRBV19 and TRBJ1-5, with TRBD1 matching 7 bases. The V segment lost 2 bases and the J segment 6 bases; nucleotides outside the gene matches: 7. CDR3 length: 15 amino acids. Germline V CDR1 and CDR2: LNHDA, SQIVND (reference sequence). In DNA form, the CDR3 reads TGTGCCAGTAGTATACGAACAGGGGATAGTCAGCCCCAGCATTTT. It yields the protein CASSIRTGDSQPQHF.

The gene calls are TRBV7-2 and TRBJ2-7; a possible D gene is TRBD1 (6 bases). V lost 4 bases, J lost 2 bases, and 12 bases lay in between. This CDR3 comprises 14 residues. Germline V gene data show CDR1 as SGHTA and CDR2 as FQGNSA. CDR3 DNA: TGTGCCAGCAGCTCCGGGACACTCGCCTACGAGCAGTACTTC. Translation gives CASSSGTLAYEQYF.

The genes are TRBV19 and TRBJ1-1; D gene ambiguous. This CDR3 comprises 13 residues. Trimming took off 7 bases at V and 3 bases at J, with 12 bases between the two ends. Germline lookup yields CDR1 LNHDA and CDR2 SQIVND (reference sequence). CDR3 sequence (DNA): TGTGCCAGTAAAACCGTCGGGGACACTGAAGCTTTCTTT. This gives the protein CASKTVGDTEAFF. The full variable domain, rest sourced from reference TRBV19 and TRBJ1-1, is DGGITQSPKYLFRKEGQNVTLSCEQNLNHDAMYWYRQDPGQGLRLIYYSQIVNDFQKGDIAEGYSVSREKKESFPLTVTSAQKNPTAFYLCASKTVGDTEAFFGQGTRLTVV.

This chain joins TRBV9 and TRBJ1-1, with D unclear. Germline lookup yields CDR1 SGDLS and CDR2 YYNGEE. The CDR3 runs 13 residues. The V end lost 3 bases, the J end lost 3 bases, and 9 bases lay between the germline ends. The DNA of the CDR3 is TGTGCCAGCAGCGATGAGATCTACACTGAAGCTTTCTTT. This sequence encodes CASSDEIYTEAFF.

The chain employs TRBV23-1 and TRBJ2-3; D possibly corresponds to TRBD1 (7 bases). TRBV23-1 is an ORF for which the function is uncertain. This CDR3 region has 12 residues. V lost 7 bases and J lost 13, with 18 bases in between. The CDR3 reads CASKGGQWVKYF. Here the CDR3 DNA reads TGCGCCAGCAAGGGGGGACAGTGGGTAAAGTATTTT.

The chain carries TRBV5-8 and TRBJ1-1, with 9 bases fitting TRBD1. J was trimmed by 10 bases and V by 3 bases; bases with no gene match: 10. Germline assignment: CDR1 SGHTS and CDR2 YDEGEE. CDR3 length: 14 amino acids. Here the CDR3 DNA reads TGTGCCAGCAGCTCGCCGGGACAGGGAGGCGGAGCTTTCTTT. Residues: CASSSPGQGGGAFF.

The chain links TRBV19 to TRBJ2-6, with a tentative D call TRBD1 (6 bases). Germline CDR1 is LNHDA and CDR2 is SQIVND (reference sequence). CDR3 length: 15 residues. The ends were cut back, 11 bases at V and 0 bases at J, with 14 bases in the middle. In nucleotides, the CDR3 is TGTGCCTGTACAGGGTCGAACTCTGGGGCCAACGTCCTGACTTTC. Translated, it gives CACTGSNSGANVLTF.

The rearrangement joins TRBV9 to TRBJ2-3; weak D call: TRBD1 (6 bases). V gave up 0 bases and J gave up 2 bases, with 10 bases separating them. The CDR3 covers 15 residues. Per germline, CDR1 SGDLS and CDR2 YYNGEE. As DNA, the CDR3 is TGTGCCAGCAGCGTAGAAGAGGGGGTCACAGATACGCAGTATTTT. Translated: CASSVEEGVTDTQYF.

The chain recombines TRBV3-1 (or the pseudogene TRBV3-2) with TRBJ1-2, with TRBD1 identical over 11 bases. V was clipped by 8 bases and J by 8 bases; unmatched bases: 4. This CDR3 has 12 residues. CDR1 is LGHDT, CDR2 YNNKEL, per germline (reference sequence). CDR3 bases: TGTGCCAGCCGGGACAGGGGGTACGGCTACACCTTC. Its translation is CASRDRGYGYTF.

The gene calls are TRBV19 and TRBJ2-2; the match to TRBD1 covers 8 bases. The length of the CDR3 is 15 residues. Losses at the gene ends were 6 bases for V and 1 base for J; bases not matched to a gene: 4. Germline V gives CDR1 LNHDA, CDR2 SQIVND (reference sequence). The CDR3 here is CASRGQGRNTGELFF. The CDR3 DNA sequence: TGTGCCAGTAGAGGACAGGGAAGGAACACCGGGGAGCTGTTTTTT.

The chain links TRBV2 to TRBJ2-7; D is perhaps TRBD2 (5 bases). The CDR3 consists of 15 residues. V dropped 1 base and J dropped 2 bases, with 12 bases sitting between them. Germline V lookup: CDR1 SNHLY, CDR2 FYNNEI. The CDR3 protein is CASSEVLDGTYEQYF. CDR3 bases: TGTGCCAGCAGTGAAGTTTTAGACGGGACCTACGAGCAGTACTTC.